This TCR beta chain originates from a study of cytomegalovirus exposure and HLA in healthy donors. The method was immunoSEQ multiplex PCR; TCRdb's version includes in-frame clones alone and lacks a portion of them. The table shows more than 95,000 clones, with roughly nine tenths occurring only once. Trimming left V 4 bases short and J 4 bases short, with 11 bases between. Germline V CDR1 and CDR2: SEHNR, FQNEAQ (reference sequence). This CDR3 region has 13 residues. The origin of this receptor is a woman between 18 and 29 years old in good health and CMV-seronegative. The sequenced sample consisted of PBMCs. This chain links TRBV7-9 with TRBJ2-7; D is possibly TRBD1 (6 bases). CDR3 in DNA: TGTGCCAGCAGCTCGAACAGGGCGTACGAGCAGTACTTC. It yields the protein CASSSNRAYEQYF.